A selection of T cell receptor beta chains follows, all from one sample in a study of technical replicates of blood from a few donors. TCRdb keeps only in-frame clones here, not all; method: immunoSEQ multiplex PCR. The table records tens of thousands of clones, around 90% of them present only once. The specimen sequenced was T cells isolated from PBMCs. Receptor source: a human donor in good health. Both conserved end residues are part of each CDR3. Each record gives: J gene, V gene, D gene, clone size, CDR3 protein. The D gene is left open where the match is weak. A clone size is listed for some rows: how often the clone was seen (once, few, many), or a class if it is expanded.

TRBJ1-2 | TRBV19 | - | - | CASSIGIANYGYTF
TRBJ2-5 | TRBV4-1 | TRBD2 | - | CASSQDRGLADQETQYF
TRBJ2-7 | TRBV6-1 | - | - | CASSGIYEQYF
TRBJ2-1 | TRBV30 | - | - | CAWRVRAYEQFF
TRBJ1-2 | TRBV6-5 | - | - | CASSYTRAGYTF
TRBJ1-3 | TRBV6-5 | - | few | CATRSISGNTIYF
TRBJ1-1 | TRBV29-1 | TRBD1 | - | CSVRQGSFEAFF
TRBJ2-3 | TRBV2 | - | - | CASSGPYTDTQYF
TRBJ2-1 | TRBV7-8 | TRBD2 | - | CASSSGTSGFDEQFF
TRBJ2-5 | TRBV6-6 | TRBD2 | - | CASNTGRKETQYF
TRBJ1-2 | TRBV28 | - | - | CATPGTGGYGYTF
TRBJ1-2 | TRBV13 | TRBD1 | - | CASSQDRFSVGNYGYTF
TRBJ2-7 | TRBV4-2 | - | - | CASSYGTSTYEQYF
TRBJ2-3 | TRBV7-9 | TRBD2 | - | CASSLTLSLAGDDADTQYF
TRBJ2-5 | TRBV30 | TRBD2 | - | CAWSVRGVETQYF
TRBJ1-5 | TRBV18 | TRBD1 | - | CASSPDRVQPQHF
TRBJ1-1 | TRBV7-8 | - | - | CASSLYSGAVTEAFF
TRBJ1-2 | TRBV30 | TRBD1 | once | CAWGGQGANYGYTF
TRBJ2-7 | TRBV6-6 | TRBD2 | - | CASGVAGGISSYEQYF
TRBJ2-6 | TRBV28 | - | - | CASFFSGANVLTF
TRBJ2-6 | TRBV7-2 | - | - | CASSPRGGANVLTF
TRBJ2-2 | TRBV18 | - | - | CASSPNAGTNTGELFF
TRBJ2-5 | TRBV14 | - | - | CASSQVQFETQYF
TRBJ2-3 | TRBV30 | - | - | CAWTSGTDTQYF
TRBJ1-1 | TRBV6-5 | TRBD1 | - | CASSFRTGDTEAFF
TRBJ2-1 | TRBV25-1 | TRBD2 | - | CASSSGRGSYNEQFF
TRBJ1-5 | TRBV6-1 | - | - | CASTIQQGQPQHF
TRBJ1-1 | TRBV4-2 | - | few | CASSQGQVNTEAFF
TRBJ2-1 | TRBV5-1 | TRBD1 | - | CASSPRGTGGDEQFF
TRBJ2-5 | TRBV18 | - | - | CASSPTAGSGETQYF
TRBJ2-1 | TRBV7-9 | - | - | CASSLSGAYNEQFF
TRBJ2-7 | TRBV28 | TRBD2 | - | CASLSGGRLESHEQYF
TRBJ1-1 | TRBV5-6 | - | - | CASSLAAGPGDTEAFF
TRBJ2-1 | TRBV28 | TRBD1 | - | CASSLPGQGIVEQFF
TRBJ1-3 | TRBV10-3 | - | once | CAISESRVGSGNTIYF
TRBJ2-5 | TRBV10-3 | TRBD1 | - | CAISSGTVYQETQYF
TRBJ1-5 | TRBV5-8 | - | few | CASSLAGGSGQPQHF
TRBJ2-2 | TRBV7-9 | - | once | CASSSGLSNTGELFF
TRBJ2-7 | TRBV7-9 | TRBD1 | - | CASSFWTGTYEQYF
TRBJ1-2 | TRBV18 | - | - | CASSPSRGNYGYTF
TRBJ1-2 | TRBV9 | - | once | CASSGKTGQGNYGYTF
TRBJ2-7 | TRBV29-1 | - | - | CSVARGENYYEQYF
TRBJ1-3 | TRBV19 | - | - | CASGASLYSGNTIYF
TRBJ1-1 | TRBV10-3 | TRBD1 | - | CAIRDRGNTEAFF
TRBJ2-3 | TRBV5-6 | - | - | CASGQPSTDTQYF
TRBJ1-1 | TRBV7-9 | - | - | CASSLVMTSSNTEAFF
TRBJ1-1 | TRBV4-1 | - | - | CASSFIGQTEAFF
TRBJ2-1 | TRBV9 | TRBD2 | - | CASSGRLPGLAGNSYNEQFF
TRBJ2-5 | TRBV10-3 | TRBD2 | - | CAISESAGVETQYF
TRBJ2-4 | TRBV29-1 | TRBD2 | once | CSVGEGYTKNIQYF
TRBJ2-1 | TRBV2 | - | - | CASSEYGDTSSYNEQFF
TRBJ2-5 | TRBV7-8 | - | once | CASSFRRSQETQYF
TRBJ2-2 | TRBV6-4 | - | - | CASRNTVLGELFF
TRBJ2-3 | TRBV15 | - | - | CATSLGWADTQYF
TRBJ2-7 | TRBV29-1 | TRBD2 | once | CSVMPSGYEQYF
TRBJ1-4 | TRBV6-1 | - | - | CASSEAETREKLFF
TRBJ1-3 | TRBV5-1 | - | - | CASSLTGISGNTIYF
TRBJ2-3 | TRBV6-4 | TRBD2 | - | CASSDSGLAGLSTDTQYF